This TCR beta chain comes out of a study of blood T cell repertoires in COVID-19. For the study at large: Spain, Italy and the United States supplied samples that represented acute and convalescent COVID-19. T cells, B-cell-depleted T cells, or PBMCs supplied cDNA or gDNA.

The CDR3 extends over 16 amino acids. After removal of 2 bases from V and 1 base from J, the junction contained 5 bases not matched to a gene. Germline CDR1 and CDR2: SGHTA and FQGNSA. In the source study's methods: Estimation of nucleated cell counts was performed using reference gene primer amplification. Only in-frame clones appear in the TCRdb table, and some are missing; sequencing was by immunoSEQ multiplex PCR. V and J calls and clone size are as listed in that table; D and trimming were resolved from the DNA. In the table there are roughly 250,000 clones, less than 90% of which are singletons. Seattle patients were enrolled during active infection and followed longitudinally.

This receptor was obtained from a woman aged 25 to 39 with COVID-19, enrolled during active disease. J is TRBJ1-5 and V is TRBV7-2; 7 nucleotides line up with TRBD1. Sequences were obtained from peripheral blood. The CDR3 region is CASSLRGTVSNQPQHF. The CDR3 DNA is TGTGCCAGCAGCTTAAGAGGGACAGTAAGCAATCAGCCCCAGCATTTT.